Below are 10 T cell receptor beta chains sequenced from a single sample in a study of cytomegalovirus exposure and HLA in healthy donors. Some clones are missing from TCRdb's copy, which holds only in-frame ones; the method was immunoSEQ multiplex PCR. The sample has 150,000 to 200,000 clones; about 81% are singletons. The sample consisted of PBMCs. These receptors originate from a woman aged 25-40 years in good health and CMV-seronegative.

CDR3 residues: CASSSGTGRRPNTGELFF. DNA for the CDR3: TGTGCCAGCAGCTCCGGGACAGGGAGGAGGCCGAACACCGGGGAGCTGTTTTTT. The V call is TRBV7-9, the J call TRBJ2-2; 9 nucleotides line up with TRBD1. V was clipped by 4 bases and J by 0 bases; unmatched bases: 9. Germline-derived CDR1 and CDR2 are SEHNR and FQNEAQ (reference sequence). The CDR3 extends over 18 amino acids. The full variable domain, in which reference TRBV7-9 and TRBJ2-2 provide the parts outside the CDR3, is DTGVSQNPRHKITKRGQNVTFRCDPISEHNRLYWYRQTLGQGPEFLTYFQNEAQLEKSRLLSDRFSAERPKGSFSTLEIQRTEQGDSAMYLCASSSGTGRRPNTGELFFGEGSRLTVL.

The chain employs TRBV6-5 and TRBJ2-7; a possible D gene is TRBD2 (7 bases). Germline CDR1 is MNHEY and CDR2 is SVGAGI. V dropped 6 bases and J dropped 0 bases, with 15 bases sitting between them. The CDR3 consists of 15 residues. This CDR3 is CASSPGGASSYEQYF. For the CDR3, the DNA is TGTGCCAGCAGCCCTGGGGGGGCTAGCTCCTACGAGCAGTACTTC.

J is TRBJ2-7 and V is TRBV6-5; TRBD2 is a possible D gene (5 bases). Per germline, CDR1 MNHEY and CDR2 SVGAGI. The CDR3 loop spans 15 amino acids. Between the trimmed V and J ends, which lost 0 bases and 2 bases, there was a span of 11 bases. CDR3: CASSYSSGSPYEQYF. CDR3 nucleotide sequence: TGTGCCAGCAGTTACTCGAGTGGGAGTCCCTACGAGCAGTACTTC.

The V call is TRBV5-4, the J call TRBJ1-3, with a possible D match to TRBD1 (6 bases). Per the germline V gene, CDR1 is SGHNT and CDR2 is YYREEE (reference sequence). This CDR3 is 15 amino acids long. Trimming removed 1 base from V and 0 bases from J, with 8 bases in between. The CDR3 sequence is CASSLLGASGNTIYF. The CDR3 nucleotides read TGTGCCAGCAGCTTGTTGGGGGCCTCTGGAAACACCATATATTTT.

The chain links TRBV5-1 to TRBJ1-4; tentative D call: TRBD1 (6 bases). Trimming cost V 1 base and J 8 bases, with 15 bases left between them. Germline CDR1 SGHRS, CDR2 YFSETQ. The CDR3 extends over 15 amino acids. In nucleotides, the CDR3 is TGCGCCAGCAGCTTGAGGGGGGGCAAGGAGGAAAAACTGTTTTTT. Protein sequence: CASSLRGGKEEKLFF.

This clone was counted once. The V and J genes are TRBV6-1 and TRBJ1-1; D may be TRBD1 (6 bases). V was cut by 4 bases and J by 1 base, with 16 bases left in between. In germline, CDR1 is MNHNS, CDR2 SASEGT. CDR3 length equals 16 residues. This chain's CDR3 is CASSAMNRAPNTEAFF. The CDR3 nucleotides read TGTGCCAGCAGTGCCATGAACAGGGCACCGAACACTGAAGCTTTCTTT.

The V call is TRBV19, the J call TRBJ2-5; D gene ambiguous. In germline, CDR1 is LNHDA, CDR2 SQIVND (reference sequence). Deletions cut 0 bases from V and 2 bases from J, with 7 bases between. This CDR3 has 14 residues. The DNA of the CDR3 is TGTGCCAGTAGTATAGAACCGGAGCAAGAGACCCAGTACTTC. The encoded protein is CASSIEPEQETQYF.

V gene TRBV19 combines with J gene TRBJ1-2; D gene unclear. The V and J ends lost 7 bases and 0 bases respectively, with 15 bases between them. In germline, CDR1 is LNHDA, CDR2 SQIVND (reference sequence). The CDR3 sequence is 15 residues long. CDR3 sequence: CASNQRTVPNYGYTF. CDR3 DNA sequence: TGTGCCAGTAATCAACGGACTGTGCCTAACTATGGCTACACCTTC.

The count of this clone is one. The chain links TRBV6-1 to TRBJ1-5, with 8 positions matching TRBD1. V lost 7 bases to trimming and J lost 9 bases; unmatched junction nucleotides: 11. Germline CDR1 MNHNS, CDR2 SASEGT. The CDR3 spans 14 residues. The DNA for the CDR3 is TGTGCCAGCACACATTCTCAGGGGGCGCGGCCCCAGCATTTT. It translates to CASTHSQGARPQHF.

Worth noting for this clone: Other DNA sequences of this sample code for an identical CDR3. The chain joins TRBV5-1 to TRBJ2-5; 8 nucleotides align to TRBD2. J gave up 5 bases and V 0 bases, and 6 bases lay outside the gene matches. This CDR3 contains 15 residues. Looked up from germline, CDR1 is SGHRS and CDR2 is YFSETQ. CDR3 loop: CASSLVTSGGETQYF. The CDR3 coding sequence is TGCGCCAGCAGCTTGGTAACTAGCGGCGGGGAGACCCAGTACTTC.